The 2 T cell receptor beta chains listed next were all sequenced from one sample in a study of cytomegalovirus exposure and HLA in healthy donors. The primer mix had 60 Vbeta and 13 Jbeta primers. Clones were sequenced by immunoSEQ multiplex PCR, and TCRdb holds only the in-frame ones, with some missing. The repertoire consists of some 190,000 clones, with approximately 84% occurring once and the leading ten covering roughly 1.4%. Sequenced input: PBMCs. Receptor source: a girl aged 10 to 17 in good health and CMV-seropositive.

The rearrangement uses TRBV6-4 and TRBJ2-1, with TRBD1 matching 7 bases. J gave up 5 bases and V 8 bases, and 6 bases lay outside the gene matches. Germline V gene sequence: CDR1 MRHNA, CDR2 SNTAGT. This CDR3 is 13 amino acids long. CDR3 sequence: CASSGDSNNEQFF. The CDR3 coding sequence is TGTGCCAGCTCAGGGGACAGCAACAATGAGCAGTTCTTC.

The chain combines TRBV30 with TRBJ1-1; D might be TRBD1 (6 bases). This CDR3 has 13 residues. Trimming left V 8 bases short and J 5 bases short, with 18 bases between. The germline CDR1 and CDR2 sequences are GTSNPN and SVGIG (reference sequence). The CDR3 reads CARDGQRGTEAFF. CDR3 DNA: TGTGCCCGCGATGGACAGCGAGGGACTGAAGCTTTCTTT. Filled out from reference TRBV30 and TRBJ1-1, the complete variable domain reads SQTIHQWPATLVQPVGSPLSLECTVEGTSNPNLYWYRQAAGRGLQLLFYSVGIGQISSEVPQNLSASRPQDRQFILSSKKLLLSDSGFYLCARDGQRGTEAFFGQGTRLTVV.